These 3 T cell receptor beta chains were all obtained from the same sample, sequenced in a study of blood T cell repertoires in COVID-19. Using immunoSEQ multiplex PCR, the repertoire was profiled, and TCRdb retains in-frame clones only, with some absent. The profile shows fewer than 250,000 clones, roughly 89% of them singletons. Sequencing was done on a sample of PBMCs or T cells enriched from blood (not recorded which). These receptors were collected from a young woman with acute COVID-19.

This clone was recorded a few times. The chain employs TRBV7-8 and TRBJ2-7; no reliable D call. The CDR3 is made up of 13 amino acids. Germline lookup yields CDR1 SGHVS and CDR2 FQNEAQ. V dropped 3 bases and J dropped 4 bases, with 10 bases sitting between them. The CDR3 sequence: CASSLLENYEQYF. The CDR3 DNA sequence: TGTGCCAGCAGCTTGTTAGAGAATTACGAGCAGTACTTC.

This chain links TRBV19 with TRBJ1-1; D is perhaps TRBD1 (6 bases). The CDR3 is made up of 15 amino acids. V lost 3 bases, J lost 4 bases, and 15 bases lay in between. Germline loops: CDR1 LNHDA, CDR2 SQIVND (reference sequence). Here the CDR3 reads CASSIVNREGTEAFF. The CDR3 DNA is TGTGCCAGTAGTATTGTAAACAGGGAGGGCACTGAAGCTTTCTTT.

The chain is built from TRBV11-2 and TRBJ1-1, with D perhaps TRBD1 (5 bases). Germline V gene sequence: CDR1 SGHAT, CDR2 FQNNGV. V shed 1 base and J shed 5 bases, with 20 bases lying between them. The CDR3 consists of 17 residues. DNA for the CDR3: TGTGCCAGCAGCTTAGCGGTGCTGGGTCAGGGAAGGACTGAAGCTTTCTTT. It encodes CASSLAVLGQGRTEAFF.